Included here is one T cell receptor beta chain sequence, with context. Its antigen is not identified. The data stem from a study of T-cell memory formation after mild COVID-19. Turning to the study itself: TCR clusters largely stayed donor specific. Broader study findings: Among clones peaking at day 37 in the second wave, SARS-CoV-2 specificity remained unconfirmed. Day 15 to 85 contracting clones showed balanced CD4/CD8; day 15 to 37 expanders favored CD4+.

Constant-segment primers served in 5'RACE that generated TCR alpha and TCR beta cDNA libraries bearing sample barcodes and UMIs. TCRdb fed the 5' RACE reads into MiXCR, producing one record per CDR3 protein. The sample lists some 210,000 distinct CDR3 sequences; roughly a tenth were seen once. V lost 11 bases to trimming and J lost 7 bases, with 17 bases between them. There are 13 residues in the CDR3. The clonotype comes from a man aged 18 to 35 who had mild COVID-19 (a few samples of this study predate the infection). Cell type and time point are not known. This rearrangement joins TRBV12-3 or TRBV12-4 to TRBJ1-4; possibly TRBD1 for D (5 bases). The sample taken for sequencing was PBMCs or a T cell subset sorted from them (not recorded which). The CDR3 DNA reads TGTGCCTGCCTGAAGGGGCGAGGTGAAAAACTGTTTTTT. Residues: CACLKGRGEKLFF.